The present T cell receptor (beta chain) was sequenced within a study of read filtering for tumor transcriptome and immune sequencing (dated by TCRdb to the early 2020s). Background on the whole study: The cohort was composed of about 18 male and more than twelve female patients, with a mean age of roughly 61 years and an age range of about 40 to 90. A main aim was a read-filtering strategy for immune repertoire data, specifically whether clonotypes supported by a single read should be removed. After DNase treatment, whole-transcriptome libraries were prepared using the TruSeq RNA Access Library Prep Kit. TCR-region mapped reads per sample ranged from about 4.05 to 10.27 million with IR-seq versus only roughly 75 to 1273 with RNA-seq. Using the same bone marrow samples, the study ran both targeted immune repertoire sequencing and bulk whole-transcriptome sequencing and then compared the TCR repertoires from each method. Under revised international staging, roughly eight patients fell into R-ISS I, about 17 into R-ISS II and over five into R-ISS III.

TCR libraries were built from about 420 ng RNA with the Immunoverse kit, using molecular barcoded adaptors covering alpha/delta and beta/gamma chains. TCR library preparation used the same RNA that went into transcriptome sequencing. TCR libraries were sequenced on an Illumina HiSeq 4000 with 2 x 150 cycles. For the original study's pipeline: TCR reads were aligned to human V, D, J and C references and assembled into CDR3 clonotypes with MiXCR, including quality filtering and error correction. Clonotype counts and gene usage diversity were analyzed with the tcR package in R. Raw mapping reads were checked after the RNA-seq reads had been mapped by STAR aligner version 2.5.3a onto the human GRCh37 genome. IR-seq fastq files were randomly downsampled with Seqtk 1.3 to test the effect of sequencing depth on detected clonotypes. Clones were called with MiXCR by TCRdb after fastp trimmed the public reads at Q25, and only in-frame beta chains were retained. One record per CDR3 amino acid sequence lists the most common genes and DNA. The V and J calls were determined by TCRdb, not by the authors. The sample profile shows tens of thousands of distinct CDR3 sequences; roughly 15% of them were found once. Together, the top ten hold less than 20% of the sample.

This clonotype was found many times. This receptor's antigen is unknown. One base away there is no much larger clone; base qualities are not given. Study-wide findings and limitations: The sorted CD138-negative fraction was a mixed bone marrow immune population, not purified T cells. In IR-seq, single-read clonotypes were roughly 84% of clonotypes but approximately 3.2% of total reads; in RNA-seq they were approximately 73% of clonotypes and less than 45% of reads. Compared with RNA-seq, IR-seq captured clonotypes at much higher depth and more reliably, and a smaller IR-seq throughput was enough to identify most shared clonotypes. The correlation between IR-seq and RNA-seq shared clonotype proportions was increased by removal of single-read clonotypes.

V ends up 6 bases short and J 4 bases short, with an unmatched junction base count of 2. The CDR3 runs 12 residues from the cysteine to the phenylalanine. The CDR3 DNA has 36 bases and is translated from base 1. The germline V gene (reference sequence) supplies CDR1 GTSNPN and CDR2 SVGIG. Bone marrow was sampled from every patient at the time of active disease. Ficoll-Hypaque density gradient centrifugation was used to isolate the bone marrow mononuclear cells. Myeloma plasma cells were removed and CD138-negative cells were collected by negative selection after labeling with CD138 magnetic microbeads on a MACS separator. Flow cytometry with CD138 antibodies on an Attune NxT was used to check how pure the isolated cells were. TRIzol reagent was used to extract total RNA, and a NanoDrop spectrophotometer was used to quantify the extracted RNA. For each patient, the CD138-negative bone marrow sample underwent paired RNA-seq and IR-seq.

Source material: a population of CD138-negative cells sorted from bone marrow. The sample's cell subset or site, from its label and the paper: bone marrow mononuclear cells depleted of CD138+ plasma/myeloma cells by negative magnetic selection. The V gene is TRBV30 and the J gene is TRBJ2-2, with 7 bases aligning to TRBD1. The receptor comes from a donor at least 40 years old with multiple myeloma. The CDR3 loop reads CACRGITGELFF. The nucleotide sequence reads TGTGCCTGCAGGGGGATCACCGGGGAGCTGTTTTTT.